The subject of this entry is one T cell receptor beta chain. This record belongs to a study of PD-L1 blockade in urothelial cancer. Background on the study: Male sex and bladder-origin urothelial cancer were recorded for about 85% of the roughly 30 patients. Patients had received 0 to 3 prior chemotherapy regimens.

This CDR3 region has 12 residues. Germline loops: CDR1 LGHNT, CDR2 FRNRAP. Trimming stripped 3 bases from V and 0 bases from J, with 2 bases between. Time point indicated: pretreatment peripheral blood. The repertoire was sequenced with immunoSEQ multiplex PCR; TCRdb's copy has only in-frame clones and lacks some. The sample yields about 63,000 clones, roughly 81% seen once. The sequencing here drew on PBMCs, taken around atezolizumab (anti-PD-L1) treatment. The chain employs TRBV12-5 and TRBJ1-1; D remains unclear. This sequence originates from a man aged 70-80 years with urothelial cancer. CDR3 coding DNA: TGTGCTAGTGGTTTCTTGAACACTGAAGCTTTCTTT. Translating it yields CASGFLNTEAFF.